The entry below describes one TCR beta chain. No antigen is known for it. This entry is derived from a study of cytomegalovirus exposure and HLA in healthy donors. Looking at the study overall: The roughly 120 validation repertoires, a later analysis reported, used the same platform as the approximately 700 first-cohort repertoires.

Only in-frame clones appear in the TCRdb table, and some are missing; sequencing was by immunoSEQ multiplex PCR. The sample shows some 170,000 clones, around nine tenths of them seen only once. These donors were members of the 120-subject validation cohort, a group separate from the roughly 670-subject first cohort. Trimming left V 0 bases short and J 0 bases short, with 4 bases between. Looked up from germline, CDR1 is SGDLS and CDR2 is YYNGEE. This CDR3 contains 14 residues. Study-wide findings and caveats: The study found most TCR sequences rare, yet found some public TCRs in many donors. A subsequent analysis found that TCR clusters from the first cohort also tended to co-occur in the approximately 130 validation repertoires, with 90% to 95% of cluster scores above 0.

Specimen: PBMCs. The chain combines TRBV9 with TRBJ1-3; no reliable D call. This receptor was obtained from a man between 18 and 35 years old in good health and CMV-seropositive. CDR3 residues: CASSVEYSGNTIYF. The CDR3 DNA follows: TGTGCCAGCAGCGTAGAATACTCTGGAAACACCATATATTTT. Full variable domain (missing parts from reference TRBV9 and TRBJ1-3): DSGVTQTPKHLITATGQRVTLRCSPRSGDLSVYWYQQSLDQGLQFLIQYYNGEERAKGNILERFSAQQFPDLHSELNLSSLELGDSALYFCASSVEYSGNTIYFGEGSWLTVV.